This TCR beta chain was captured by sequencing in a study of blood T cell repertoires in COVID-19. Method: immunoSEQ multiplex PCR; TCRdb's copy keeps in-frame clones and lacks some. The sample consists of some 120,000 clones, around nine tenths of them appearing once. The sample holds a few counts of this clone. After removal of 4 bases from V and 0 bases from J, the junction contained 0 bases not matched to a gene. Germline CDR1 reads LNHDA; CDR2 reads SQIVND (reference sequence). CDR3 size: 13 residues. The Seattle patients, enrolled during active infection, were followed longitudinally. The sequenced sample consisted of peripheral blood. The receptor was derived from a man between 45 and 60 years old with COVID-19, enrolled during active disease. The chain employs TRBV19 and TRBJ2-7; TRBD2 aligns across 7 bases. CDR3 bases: TGTGCCAGTAGTAGCGGGGGCTCCTACGAGCAGTACTTC. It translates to CASSSGGSYEQYF.